This section outlines one TCR beta chain sequence together with its context. The target antigen is unknown. The assay was immunoSEQ multiplex PCR, and TCRdb's table has in-frame clones only and misses some. The profile covers roughly 4,100 clones, with roughly 70% appearing a single time and 25% to 30% taken by the ten largest. This sample is part of a study of immune cell composition in non-small cell lung cancer. Study results and caveats: Tumour TCR-beta clonality was not significantly tied to smoking pack-years. Top 10 clone scores and clonality were higher in squamous than adenocarcinoma. Roughly 80% of squamous and about 30% of adenocarcinoma cases had tumour-associated clones >0.5%.

The clonotype was recovered from a human donor with non-small cell lung cancer. The sequencing sample was made of lung tumor tissue.

The CDR3 bases are TGTGCCAGCAGGCAGCAGGGCCCTTTATATGGCTACACCTTC. Protein: CASRQQGPLYGYTF. The V gene is TRBV28, the J gene TRBJ1-2; possibly TRBD1 for D (5 bases). Trimming stripped 6 bases from V and 5 bases from J, with 16 bases between. This CDR3 has 14 amino acids. In germline, CDR1 is MDHEN, CDR2 SYDVKM.